This record covers a single TCR beta chain. The antigen remains undetermined. The PCR contained 60 Vbeta and 13 Jbeta primers. TCRdb's table, derived via immunoSEQ multiplex PCR, lists solely in-frame clones and lacks some. The sample yields roughly 100,000 clones, around 80% seen once. The data were obtained in a study of cytomegalovirus exposure and HLA in healthy donors. Background on the study: Of 398 genotyped donors, around 84% clustered with self-reported Caucasian donors. Whole-study results and caveats: In a later analysis, approximately 18,000 TCR beta sequences were associated with HLA alleles at 0.05 false discovery rate. CMV serostatus alone was available as immune exposure information. High specificity and sensitivity for cytomegalovirus status were reported for the classifier.

CDR3 length: 13 residues. Trimming cost V 4 bases and J 9 bases, with 16 bases left between them. Germline assignment: CDR1 GTSNPN and CDR2 SVGIG (reference sequence). The sample consisted of PBMCs. The V call is TRBV30, the J call TRBJ1-3; weak D call: TRBD1 (5 bases). The sequence came from a man aged 30 to 45 in good health and CMV-seropositive. The CDR3 DNA reads as TGTGCCTGGAAGCCGGGTCCGGGGGGCACCATATATTTT. Its translation: CAWKPGPGGTIYF.